This is a list of T cell receptor beta chains from one sample in a study of OX40 agonist ivuxolimab in advanced cancers. Measured with immunoSEQ multiplex PCR; TCRdb has only the in-frame clones, and not every one. The repertoire holds around 60,000 clones, with 65% to 85% as singletons. This sample comprised CD4+ or CD8+ T cells sorted from blood, obtained in a trial of the OX40 agonist ivuxolimab. These receptor sequences come from an adult with an advanced solid tumor such as melanoma, head and neck, liver or kidney cancer. The CDR3 runs from the conserved cysteine through the conserved F or W. D genes are given only for firm matches. The size entry is marked missing in some rows and otherwise reads once, few, many or a size class.

TRBD1 TRBJ2-1 TRBV7-9 few CASSLGTGFSYNEQFF TGTGCCAGCAGCTTAGGGACAGGGTTTTCCTACAATGAGCAGTTCTTC
- TRBJ2-2 TRBV4-2 - CASSQVGRVFGELFF TGTGCCAGCAGCCAAGTGGGCAGGGTGTTTGGGGAGCTGTTTTTT
- TRBJ1-1 TRBV5-4 few CASSPSGHMNTEAFF TGTGCCAGCAGCCCCAGCGGGCACATGAACACTGAAGCTTTCTTT
TRBD2 TRBJ2-1 TRBV6-4 - CASSDGLANNEQFF TGTGCCAGCAGTGACGGACTAGCCAACAATGAGCAGTTCTTC
- TRBJ2-1 TRBV11-1 few CASSLDGTPSNEQFF TGTGCCAGCAGCTTAGACGGGACCCCTAGCAATGAGCAGTTCTTC
- TRBJ1-6 TRBV4-1 - CASSQVPRGAENSPLHF TGCGCCAGCAGCCAGGTACCACGAGGTGCTGAGAATTCACCCCTCCACTTT
- TRBJ1-2 TRBV9 few CASSQRSLDDRYTF TGTGCCAGCAGCCAGCGGAGTTTGGATGATCGCTACACCTTC
TRBD1 TRBJ1-2 TRBV4-3 - CASSQDHRTGGGYTF TGCGCCAGCAGCCAAGATCATAGGACAGGAGGAGGTTACACCTTC
- TRBJ2-2 TRBV11-3 - CASSLRLGTNTGELFF TGTGCCAGCAGCTTACGACTAGGCACGAACACCGGGGAGCTGTTTTTT
TRBD2 TRBJ2-1 TRBV7-3 - CASSPKGLAGVPFKQFF TGTGCCAGCAGCCCCAAGGGACTAGCGGGAGTCCCTTTTAAGCAGTTCTTC
TRBD1 TRBJ2-1 TRBV5-1 - CASSSAGTGSYNEQFF TGCGCCAGCAGCTCGGCCGGGACAGGCTCCTACAATGAGCAGTTCTTC
- TRBJ1-1 TRBV5-4 - CASSPMGTMNTEAFF TGTGCCAGCAGCCCAATGGGGACGATGAACACTGAAGCTTTCTTT
- TRBJ1-1 TRBV7-9 - CASRRFDRKNTEAFF TGTGCCAGCAGGCGGTTCGATCGGAAGAACACTGAAGCTTTCTTT
- TRBJ2-6 TRBV27 once CASSPRDRSSGANVLTF TGTGCCAGCAGCCCGCGGGACAGAAGCTCTGGGGCCAACGTCCTGACTTTC
TRBD1 TRBJ1-5 TRBV23-1 few CASRPRDRVDQPQHF TGCGCCAGCAGGCCCCGGGACAGGGTGGATCAGCCCCAGCATTTT
- TRBJ1-3 TRBV5-4 - CASSLAGGNTIYF TGTGCCAGCAGCTTGGCAGGGGGAAACACCATATATTTT
- TRBJ1-5 TRBV19 - CASSIVAGANQPQHF TGTGCCAGTAGTATAGTGGCGGGCGCCAATCAGCCCCAGCATTTT
- TRBJ1-6 TRBV27 - CASSNPGTSSYNSPLHF TGTGCCAGCAGTAACCCCGGGACAAGCTCCTATAATTCACCCCTCCACTTT
- TRBJ1-5 TRBV5-1 - CASSLGVGSLSQPQHF TGCGCCAGCAGCTTGGGGGTGGGGAGCTTGAGTCAGCCCCAGCATTTT
- TRBJ1-2 TRBV7-9 once CASSQDPRNYGYTF TGTGCCAGCAGCCAAGATCCCAGGAACTATGGCTACACCTTC
- TRBJ2-2 TRBV7-2 - CASSLVGFTGELFF TGTGCCAGCAGCTTAGTCGGGTTCACCGGGGAGCTGTTTTTT
TRBD1 TRBJ2-1 TRBV9 - CASSPEGGQYNEQFF TGTGCCAGCAGCCCCGAAGGGGGACAGTACAATGAGCAGTTCTTC
- TRBJ2-5 TRBV20-1 - CSAFRETQYF TGCAGTGCTTTCCGAGAGACCCAGTACTTC
TRBD1 TRBJ1-3 TRBV14 - CASSRTQGAPGNTIYF TGTGCCAGCAGCCGCACTCAGGGGGCTCCTGGAAACACCATATATTTT
- TRBJ2-7 TRBV6-5 - CASRGADYEQYF TGTGCCTCCAGGGGCGCCGACTACGAGCAGTACTTC
TRBD2 TRBJ2-5 TRBV4-1 - CASSQVDLGLANRHQYF TGCGCCAGCAGCCAAGTAGACCTTGGACTAGCGAACAGACACCAGTACTTC
TRBD2 TRBJ2-2 TRBV10-1 - CASSEGSGSYTGELFF TGCGCCAGCAGTGAGGGTAGCGGGAGTTATACCGGGGAGCTGTTTTTT
- TRBJ2-5 TRBV2 - CASSEVVETQYF TGTGCCAGCAGTGAAGTAGTAGAGACCCAGTACTTC
- TRBJ1-5 TRBV11-3 few CASSPDDGQPQHF TGTGCCAGCAGCCCAGATGACGGTCAGCCCCAGCATTTT
- TRBJ1-1 TRBV7-6 - CASSLVGPNTEAFF TGTGCCAGCAGCTTAGTAGGACCGAACACTGAAGCTTTCTTT
TRBD2 TRBJ2-5 TRBV5-4 - CASSGTSGRALGETQYF TGTGCCAGCAGCGGGACTAGCGGGAGGGCACTGGGTGAGACCCAGTACTTC
- TRBJ2-2 TRBV7-8 - CASSLVANTGELFF TGTGCCAGCAGCTTAGTAGCGAACACCGGGGAGCTGTTTTTT
TRBD1 TRBJ1-5 TRBV5-1 once CASSLGTGGHQPQHF TGCGCCAGCAGCTTGGGGACAGGGGGCCATCAGCCCCAGCATTTT
- TRBJ2-7 TRBV19 - CASSIVPGLHEQYF TGTGCCAGTAGTATAGTCCCGGGGCTCCACGAGCAGTACTTC
- TRBJ1-6 TRBV4-2 few CASSQDKTGQTLHF TGTGCCAGCAGCCAAGATAAGACGGGCCAGACCCTCCACTTT
- TRBJ2-7 TRBV6-5 - CASSYSRHSYEQYF TGTGCCAGCAGTTACTCGAGGCACTCCTACGAGCAGTACTTC
- TRBJ1-4 TRBV7-9 - CASSLETRGEKLFF TGTGCCAGCAGCTTAGAAACGAGGGGTGAAAAACTGTTTTTT
- TRBJ2-7 TRBV2 few CASSEGIGGFEQYF TGTGCCAGCAGTGAAGGTATAGGGGGGTTCGAGCAGTACTTC
TRBD1 TRBJ2-7 TRBV27 - CASSPTGGMDEQYF TGTGCCAGCAGCCCGACAGGGGGCATGGACGAGCAGTACTTC
- TRBJ1-2 TRBV5-1 - CASSAQTDPYGYTF TGCGCCAGCAGCGCGCAAACAGATCCCTATGGCTACACCTTC
TRBD2 TRBJ2-7 TRBV5-5 once CASSSGLADLYEQYF TGTGCCAGCAGCTCCGGACTAGCGGACCTCTACGAGCAGTACTTC
- TRBJ2-6 TRBV7-2 - CASSFRGGTYDSGANVLTF TGTGCCAGCAGCTTCCGAGGAGGGACATATGACTCTGGGGCCAACGTCCTGACTTTC
TRBD2 TRBJ2-3 TRBV5-4 - CASSSGGPGDTQYF TGTGCCAGCAGCTCGGGGGGGCCCGGAGATACGCAGTATTTT
- TRBJ1-3 TRBV11-3 - CASSRGGEPGNTIYF TGTGCCAGCAGCCGAGGGGGGGAACCTGGAAACACCATATATTTT
- TRBJ1-2 TRBV19 - CASSIGGQGPGGYTF TGTGCCAGTAGTATAGGCGGGCAGGGGCCTGGAGGCTACACCTTC
- TRBJ2-3 TRBV5-6 - CASSLVGAGTTDTQYF TGTGCCAGCAGCTTGGTGGGGGCGGGAACCACAGATACGCAGTATTTT
- TRBJ1-1 TRBV18 - CASSLNLFYPGADLEAFF TGTGCCAGCTCACTTAACCTCTTCTACCCAGGGGCGGACCTTGAAGCTTTCTTT
TRBD1 TRBJ1-5 TRBV5-6 - CASSGGQGGQPQHF TGTGCCAGCAGCGGGGGACAGGGGGGTCAGCCCCAGCATTTT
- TRBJ2-6 TRBV9 - CASSYWTGGANVLTF TGTGCCAGCAGCTATTGGACTGGTGGGGCCAACGTCCTGACTTTC
TRBD2 TRBJ2-7 TRBV9 - CASSVLAGGPYEQYF TGTGCCAGCAGCGTACTAGCGGGAGGGCCCTACGAGCAGTACTTC
- TRBJ2-7 TRBV7-9 once CASSLESGGEQYF TGTGCCAGCAGCTTAGAATCGGGCGGCGAGCAGTACTTC
- TRBJ2-2 TRBV15 - CATSRDPRQGPGELFF TGTGCCACCAGCAGAGATCCAAGGCAGGGCCCCGGGGAGCTGTTTTTT
TRBD1 TRBJ1-6 TRBV18 - CASSQLRTGAGSPLHF TGTGCCAGCTCACAACTCCGGACAGGGGCTGGTTCACCCCTCCACTTT
- TRBJ2-1 TRBV5-1 - CASSFLQGPYNEQFF TGCGCCAGCAGCTTCTTACAGGGCCCTTACAATGAGCAGTTCTTC
- TRBJ2-5 TRBV21-1 - CASSTQETQYF TGTGCCAGCAGCACGCAAGAGACCCAGTACTTC